These 21 T cell receptor beta chains originate from one sample sequenced in a study of T cell repertoires in cytomegalovirus infection. TCRdb reprocessed the reads with MiXCR, giving one entry per CDR3 protein. The sample carries fewer than 950,000 distinct CDR3 sequences, roughly 33% recorded once. No antigens are known for them. The sequences come from cultured CD8+ T cells from PBMCs, collected from culture after CMV antigen stimulation. Receptors originate from a human donor in good health (CMV status not recorded). Some clones in this sample may be carry-over from other donors' samples.

The gene calls are TRBV15 and TRBJ2-7; D possibly corresponds to TRBD2 (6 bases). The CDR3 length is 14 residues. V was shortened by 0 bases and J by 2 bases, with 8 bases between the two germline ends. Germline V gene sequence: CDR1 LNHNV, CDR2 YYDKDF (reference sequence). The CDR3 region has the DNA TGTGCCACCAGCAGAGATCGCGGGGCCTACGAGCAGTACGTC. Its translation: CATSRDRGAYEQYV.

In its sample, this clonotype was seen many times. The chain employs TRBV9 and TRBJ1-5; TRBD1 agrees at 7 bases. The V gene's germline CDR1 is SGDLS and CDR2 YYNGEE. Trimming took 0 bases from V and 4 from J; bases not matched to a gene: 4. The CDR3 contains 15 residues. CDR3 coding DNA: TGTGCCAGCAGCGTAGAGGGGGCAGTAAATCAGCCCCAGCATTTT. Its translation: CASSVEGAVNQPQHF.

The chain recombines TRBV6-6 with TRBJ1-1, with D possibly being TRBD1 (6 bases). V was pared by 6 bases and J by 3 bases, with 29 bases between. This CDR3 contains 19 residues. Germline lookup yields CDR1 MNHNY and CDR2 SVGAGI (reference sequence). Written as DNA, the CDR3 is TGTGCCAGCAGACCGTGGACAGCACCGTTGTCGCCGGGGGACACTGAAGCTTTCTTT. It codes for CASRPWTAPLSPGDTEAFF.

This clonotype was detected only a few times. V and J are TRBV9 and TRBJ1-1, with D perhaps TRBD1 (6 bases). This CDR3 contains 15 residues. Trimming pared 0 bases from V and 1 base from J, leaving 10 bases between. Germline CDR1 SGDLS, CDR2 YYNGEE. The CDR3 is CASSVGRGANTEAFF. DNA for the CDR3: TGTGCCAGCAGCGTAGGTCGGGGGGCGAACACTGAAGCTTTCTTT.

As regards this clonotype: This sequence may be a read error, since a much larger clone differs from it by one base. The chain employs TRBV7-6 and TRBJ2-1; tentatively, D is TRBD1 (6 bases). From germline, CDR1 is SGHVS and CDR2 FNYEAQ. This CDR3 has 14 residues. The CDR3 nucleotides read TGTGTCAGCAGCGCTCGACAGGCCAACAATGAGCAGTTCTTC. Residues: CVSSARQANNEQFF.

About this clonotype: The germline gene is not matched at one end of the junction; a read error may be the cause. The chain links TRBV9 to TRBJ1-1; D remains unclear. CDR1 SGDLS and CDR2 YYNGEE come from the germline V gene. The CDR3 has 12 amino acids. The CDR3 protein is CACSVGNTEAFF. Here the CDR3 DNA reads TGTGCCTGCAGCGTAGGGAACACTGAAGCTTTCTTT.

J is TRBJ2-7 and V is TRBV5-6; D remains ambiguous. V dropped 1 base and J dropped 0 bases, with 8 bases sitting between them. The CDR3 consists of 14 residues. The germline V gene has CDR1 SGHDT and CDR2 YYEEEE. The CDR3 spells CASSLFPVSYEQYF. The CDR3 DNA reads as TGTGCCAGCAGCTTGTTTCCGGTCTCCTACGAGCAGTACTTC.

This clonotype has more than one count but fewer than ten. The V call is TRBV6-6, the J call TRBJ2-1; 8 bases fit TRBD1. This CDR3 comprises 15 residues. V lost 6 bases and J lost 4; bases outside the gene matches: 8. CDR1 is MNHNY, CDR2 SVGAGI, per germline (reference sequence). This CDR3 reads CASRADRGLYNEQFF. In nucleotides, the CDR3 is TGTGCCAGCAGGGCTGACAGGGGCCTTTACAATGAGCAGTTCTTC.

This clonotype has only a few counts. This rearrangement joins TRBV11-3 to TRBJ1-1; D possibly corresponds to TRBD1 (6 bases). There are 14 residues in the CDR3. The V gene lost 4 bases and the J gene lost 3 bases, with 12 bases spanning the gap. CDR1 is SGHNT, CDR2 YENEEA, per germline. CDR3 region: CASSSKGGHTEAFF. CDR3 DNA: TGTGCCAGCAGCTCGAAAGGGGGGCACACTGAAGCTTTCTTT. Combining the CDR3 with reference TRBV11-3 and TRBJ1-1 gives the whole variable domain EAGVVQSPRYKIIEKKQPVAFWCNPISGHNTLYWYLQNLGQGPELLIRYENEEAVDDSQLPKDRFSAERLKGVDSTLKIQPAELGDSAVYLCASSSKGGHTEAFFGQGTRLTVV.

This clonotype was seen more than once but under ten times. V usage is TRBV7-6 and J usage is TRBJ1-4, with D possibly being TRBD1 (6 bases). Germline V CDR1 and CDR2: SGHVS, FNYEAQ. Trimming stripped 5 bases from V and 6 bases from J, with 19 bases between. This CDR3 comprises 16 residues. This CDR3 reads CASSPKGQPSYEKLFF. DNA of the CDR3: TGTGCCAGCAGCCCTAAAGGACAGCCCTCCTATGAAAAACTGTTTTTT.

This clonotype has just a few counts. The chain joins TRBV20-1 to TRBJ2-2; D unresolved. This CDR3 has 13 residues. Per the germline V gene, CDR1 is DFQATT and CDR2 is SNEGSKA (reference sequence). Trimming cost V 7 bases and J 3 bases, with 12 bases left between them. CDR3 loop: CSVGRWDTGELFF. CDR3 nucleotide sequence: TGCAGTGTTGGGCGCTGGGACACCGGGGAGCTGTTTTTT.

The sample holds a few counts of this clonotype. This rearrangement joins TRBV12-5 to TRBJ1-2; D not resolved. Germline CDR1 and CDR2: LGHNT and FRNRAP. The CDR3 is made up of 13 amino acids. V gave up 1 base and J gave up 4 bases, with 7 bases separating them. In DNA form, the CDR3 reads TGTGCTAGTGGTTTGGGCCCTCTCTATGGCTACACCTTC. It codes for CASGLGPLYGYTF.

This clonotype was counted only a few times. V usage is TRBV19 and J usage is TRBJ1-1, with D uncertain. The germline V and J ends were trimmed by 6 bases and 3 bases, with 8 bases remaining between them. The CDR3 has 12 residues. Per germline, CDR1 LNHDA and CDR2 SQIVND (reference sequence). Here the CDR3 reads CASRKGHTEAFF. DNA of the CDR3: TGTGCCAGTAGAAAGGGTCACACTGAAGCTTTCTTT.

This clonotype came up a few times. The chain is built from TRBV27 and TRBJ1-1; TRBD1 might be the D (6 bases). Trimming took off 1 base at V and 3 bases at J, with 12 bases between the two ends. This CDR3 region has 15 residues. In germline, CDR1 is MNHEY, CDR2 SMNVEV (reference sequence). CDR3 nucleotides: TGTGCCAGCAGTTTATTGGACAGTACATACACTGAAGCTTTCTTT. Its protein product is CASSLLDSTYTEAFF.

This clonotype was seen repeatedly, ten times or more. The chain joins TRBV7-2 to TRBJ1-3, with a possible D match to TRBD1 (5 bases). V lost 0 bases and J lost 2, with 5 bases in between. The CDR3 length is 14 residues. From germline, CDR1 is SGHTA and CDR2 FQGNSA. CDR3 sequence (DNA): TGTGCCAGCAGCTTAGCGACAGCTGGAAACACCATATATTTT. It specifies CASSLATAGNTIYF. Looking up the rest from reference TRBV7-2 and TRBJ1-3 gives the full variable domain: GAGVSQSPSNKVTEKGKDVELRCDPISGHTALYWYRQSLGQGLEFLIYFQGNSAPDKSGLPSDRFSAERTGGSVSTLTIQRTQQEDSAVYLCASSLATAGNTIYFGEGSWLTVV.

The rearrangement joins TRBV12-3 or TRBV12-4 to TRBJ2-6; tentative D call: TRBD2 (5 bases). The CDR3 sequence is 12 residues long. The germline V and J ends were trimmed by 4 bases and 18 bases, with 16 bases remaining between them. The CDR3 nucleotides are TGTGCCAGCAGTTCCGGAGGTTTTTTAGGGACTTTC. It encodes CASSSGGFLGTF.

The CDR3 reads CASTYGGRETQYF. CDR3 DNA: TGTGCCAGCACCTACGGGGGGCGTGAGACCCAGTACTTC. This chain joins TRBV12-3 or TRBV12-4 and TRBJ2-5, with a weak D call TRBD2 (7 bases). CDR3 length: 13 residues. Trimming removed 7 bases from V and 5 bases from J, with 14 bases in between.

V is TRBV12-3 or TRBV12-4 and J is TRBJ1-1; 7 nucleotides agree with TRBD1. The V segment lost 8 bases and the J segment 5 bases; nucleotides outside the gene matches: 8. This CDR3 is built from 13 residues. The CDR3 sequence is CASGGGEETEAFF. The CDR3 DNA sequence: TGTGCCAGCGGAGGGGGCGAGGAGACTGAAGCTTTCTTT.

As for this clonotype: Sequence at one end of the junction differs from germline and may be a read error. The V call is TRBV4-1, the J call TRBJ2-2; no definite D call. CDR1 is MGHRA, CDR2 YSYEKL, per germline. The CDR3 contains 13 residues. The CDR3 nucleotides read TGCACCAGCAGCCATCCGAACACCGGGGAGCTGTTTTTT. Encoded protein: CTSSHPNTGELFF.

The rearrangement joins TRBV7-6 to TRBJ1-1, with D uncertain. Germline V gene data show CDR1 as SGHVS and CDR2 as FNYEAQ. Trimming stripped 6 bases from V and 11 bases from J, with 19 bases between. CDR3 length: 13 residues. The CDR3 region has the DNA TGTGCCAGCAGTCTCTCTATCGGGTCGGGGGCTTTCTTT. Its protein product is CASSLSIGSGAFF.

CDR3 in amino acids: CASTDGPGNSPLHF. The CDR3 region has the DNA TGTGCCAGCACCGACGGCCCGGGGAATTCACCCCTCCACTTT. V is TRBV7-9 and J is TRBJ1-6; D gene uncertain. CDR1 SEHNR and CDR2 FQNEAQ come from the germline V gene (reference sequence). Trimming shortened V by 7 bases and J by 7 bases, and 14 bases separated the two germline ends. This CDR3 spans 14 amino acids.